The rows below give T cell receptor beta chains drawn from one sample of a study of blood T cell repertoires in COVID-19. TCRdb keeps only in-frame clones here, not all; method: immunoSEQ multiplex PCR. The table lists roughly 82,000 clones, about nine tenths of them singletons. Sequenced: peripheral blood. These receptors were taken from a woman aged 45 to 65 in a cohort sampled during active COVID-19. Both conserved end residues are part of each CDR3. The D gene is left open where the match is weak. For some rows the clone size is stated as once, few or many, or as a class when expanded; others skip it.

D: TRBD1
V: TRBV20-1
size: once
J: TRBJ2-7
DNA: TGCAGTGCTAGAGATCGCGGGGACAGGAGGTTC
CDR3: CSARDRGDRRF

D: -
V: TRBV7-9
size: -
J: TRBJ1-5
DNA: TGTGCCAGCAGCTTGGAGGGTCAGCCCCAGCATTTT
CDR3: CASSLEGQPQHF

D: -
V: TRBV27
size: -
J: TRBJ2-7
DNA: TGTGCCAGCAGTCCCTTCCGGGGCGGGGCACCCTACGAGCAGTACTTC
CDR3: CASSPFRGGAPYEQYF

D: TRBD2
V: TRBV4-2
size: -
J: TRBJ2-3
DNA: TGTGCCAGCAGCCAAGGTATACTAGCGGGAACCACAGATACGCAGTATTTT
CDR3: CASSQGILAGTTDTQYF

D: -
V: TRBV7-3
size: -
J: TRBJ2-1
DNA: TGTGCCAGCAGCTTAAATCCCCTCACCCTCAAATCGAGATCTCAGCAGTTCTTC
CDR3: CASSLNPLTLKSRSQQFF

D: TRBD1
V: TRBV6-4
size: -
J: TRBJ2-1
DNA: TGTGCCAGCAGTGATAGCCTGGGGACAGGCTCCTACAATGAGCAGTTCTTC
CDR3: CASSDSLGTGSYNEQFF

D: -
V: TRBV28
size: -
J: TRBJ2-1
DNA: TGTGCCAGCAGTTTAGGACAGAACAATGAGCAGTTCTTC
CDR3: CASSLGQNNEQFF

D: TRBD2
V: TRBV7-7
size: -
J: TRBJ2-2
DNA: TGTGCCAGCAGCTCGCGGACTAGCGGGAGAATGGAGCTGTTTTTT
CDR3: CASSSRTSGRMELFF

D: TRBD2
V: TRBV7-9
size: -
J: TRBJ2-7
DNA: TGTGCCAGCAGCTCCGGGCGGGAGCCGGGGTACGAGCAGTACTTC
CDR3: CASSSGREPGYEQYF

D: -
V: TRBV21-1
size: -
J: TRBJ2-1
DNA: TGTGCCAGCAGCAAAATGTTCCGGGAGGCCGAATGGGAGCAGTTCTTC
CDR3: CASSKMFREAEWEQFF

D: -
V: TRBV27
size: -
J: TRBJ2-7
DNA: TGTGCCAGCAGTTTAGGGACTGAGTACGAGCAGTACTTC
CDR3: CASSLGTEYEQYF

D: TRBD2
V: TRBV5-1
size: -
J: TRBJ2-7
DNA: TGCGCCAGCAGCAGTACTAGCGGGAGAGGAAACGAGCAGTACTTC
CDR3: CASSSTSGRGNEQYF

D: -
V: TRBV5-6
size: -
J: TRBJ2-7
DNA: TGTGCCAGCAGCCTCGGGACAACCCGCTACGAGCAGTACTTC
CDR3: CASSLGTTRYEQYF

D: -
V: TRBV5-4
size: once
J: TRBJ1-1
DNA: TGTGCCAGCAGCTTGGAATGGCACACTGAAGCTTTCTTT
CDR3: CASSLEWHTEAFF

D: TRBD1
V: TRBV4-1
size: -
J: TRBJ2-7
DNA: TGCGCCAGCAGCCTTCCGGGACAGGGGGCGTCCGAGCAGTACTTC
CDR3: CASSLPGQGASEQYF

D: -
V: TRBV28
size: -
J: TRBJ1-2
DNA: TGTGCCAGCAGTTTCCCCAGGGATACCTATGGCTACACCTTC
CDR3: CASSFPRDTYGYTF

D: -
V: TRBV7-9
size: -
J: TRBJ2-3
DNA: TGTGCCAGCAACGTACTAGCTGGGTCCGGGGATACGCAGTATTTT
CDR3: CASNVLAGSGDTQYF

D: TRBD1
V: TRBV6-5
size: -
J: TRBJ1-1
DNA: TGTGCCAGCAGCCTAACAGGGGGAGACACTGAAGCTTTCTTT
CDR3: CASSLTGGDTEAFF

D: TRBD1
V: TRBV7-3
size: -
J: TRBJ1-4
DNA: TGTGCCAGCAGCCCAGGCAAGGGGACAGGGAATGAAAAACTGTTTTTT
CDR3: CASSPGKGTGNEKLFF

D: -
V: TRBV28
size: -
J: TRBJ1-3
DNA: TGTGCCAGCAGTCCACTCTTTGCTTACTCTGGAAACACCATATATTTT
CDR3: CASSPLFAYSGNTIYF

D: -
V: TRBV24-1
size: -
J: TRBJ2-1
DNA: TGTGCCACCAGTGACCCGACAGGGAGGTACAATGAGCAGTTCTTC
CDR3: CATSDPTGRYNEQFF

D: -
V: TRBV14
size: -
J: TRBJ1-2
DNA: TGTGCCAGCAGCCAAGAACGCGGGTCACGGGGCTACACCTTC
CDR3: CASSQERGSRGYTF

D: -
V: TRBV11-3
size: -
J: TRBJ2-2
DNA: TGTGCCAGCAGCTCTTCCCAAGGGGCCGGGGAGCTGTTTTTT
CDR3: CASSSSQGAGELFF

D: -
V: TRBV27
size: -
J: TRBJ1-4
DNA: TGTGCCAGCAGTTTACAGGGTACGGGAAAACTGTTTTTT
CDR3: CASSLQGTGKLFF

D: -
V: TRBV28
size: -
J: TRBJ2-2
DNA: TGTGCCAGCAGGACCCCACGGGCAGGGTGGGCCGGGGAGCTGTTTTTT
CDR3: CASRTPRAGWAGELFF

D: -
V: TRBV28
size: -
J: TRBJ1-5
DNA: TGTGCCAGCACCCCGGGTCAAGCTTATCAGCCCCAGCATTTT
CDR3: CASTPGQAYQPQHF

D: -
V: TRBV5-1
size: -
J: TRBJ2-1
DNA: TGCGCCAGCAGCGGAGGACTGGCCAATGAGCAGTTCTTC
CDR3: CASSGGLANEQFF

D: -
V: TRBV7-9
size: -
J: TRBJ2-4
DNA: TGTGCCAGCAGCTCCACCGACAGGCGAAAAGCCAAAAACATTCAGTACTTC
CDR3: CASSSTDRRKAKNIQYF

D: -
V: TRBV30
size: -
J: TRBJ2-2
DNA: TGTGCCTGGAGTACGAACACCGGGGGGGAGCTGTTTTTT
CDR3: CAWSTNTGGELFF

D: -
V: TRBV28
size: -
J: TRBJ2-2
DNA: TGTGCCAGCAGTCCAAACACGAACACCGGGGAGCTGTTTTTT
CDR3: CASSPNTNTGELFF

D: -
V: TRBV18
size: -
J: TRBJ2-5
DNA: TGTGCCAGCTCACCCTTAGGACATCAGGGGGAGACCCAGTACTTC
CDR3: CASSPLGHQGETQYF

D: -
V: TRBV2
size: once
J: TRBJ2-5
DNA: TGTGCCAGCTCCTGGCAAGGGGGAGAGACCCAGTACTTC
CDR3: CASSWQGGETQYF

D: -
V: TRBV10-2
size: -
J: TRBJ2-3
DNA: TGCGCCAGCAGTGCTGGACTCCCCTACGATACGCAGTATTTT
CDR3: CASSAGLPYDTQYF

D: -
V: TRBV6-5
size: once
J: TRBJ2-3
DNA: TGTGCCAGCAGGCCCCAGGGCGCGGGCACAGATACGCAGTATTTT
CDR3: CASRPQGAGTDTQYF

D: -
V: TRBV4-1
size: -
J: TRBJ1-2
DNA: TGCGCCAGCAGCGGGGGAACGGACAGTACGAGTAACTATGGCTACACCTTC
CDR3: CASSGGTDSTSNYGYTF

D: TRBD2
V: TRBV19
size: -
J: TRBJ2-1
DNA: TGTGCCAGTAGTATGACTAGCGGGACTAATGAGCAGTTCTTC
CDR3: CASSMTSGTNEQFF

D: -
V: TRBV4-1
size: few
J: TRBJ2-7
DNA: TGCGCCAGCAGCCAAGGCTCGGATAGCGCGATCTCCTACGAGCAGTACTTC
CDR3: CASSQGSDSAISYEQYF

D: -
V: TRBV7-2
size: -
J: TRBJ2-3
DNA: TGTGCCAGCAGCCCCCGGGGGGATACGCAGTATTTT
CDR3: CASSPRGDTQYF

D: TRBD1
V: TRBV6-5
size: -
J: TRBJ1-4
DNA: TGTGCGACGGGACAGGGTAATGAAAAACTGTTTTTT
CDR3: CATGQGNEKLFF

D: -
V: TRBV28
size: -
J: TRBJ2-1
DNA: TGTGCCAGCAGGCGAGGGGGCAATGAGCAGTTCTTC
CDR3: CASRRGGNEQFF

D: -
V: TRBV15
size: -
J: TRBJ1-2
DNA: TGTGCCACCAGCTCAGGCTATGGCTACACCTTC
CDR3: CATSSGYGYTF

D: -
V: TRBV5-5
size: few
J: TRBJ2-2
DNA: TGTGCCAGCAGCTTGGAAGGGACACCCGTCCCCGGGGAGCTGTTTTTT
CDR3: CASSLEGTPVPGELFF

D: -
V: TRBV5-1
size: few
J: TRBJ2-1
DNA: TGCGCCAGCAGTTCCGACAGTAGTTCCTACAATGAGCAGTTCTTC
CDR3: CASSSDSSSYNEQFF

D: TRBD2
V: TRBV9
size: -
J: TRBJ2-1
DNA: TGTGCCAGCAGCGGTACTAGCGTAGGGAGGGAATACAATGAGCAGTTCTTC
CDR3: CASSGTSVGREYNEQFF

D: TRBD2
V: TRBV9
size: once
J: TRBJ2-1
DNA: TGTGCCAGCAGCGTATTATCCCGGGAGGGTGAGCAGTTCTTC
CDR3: CASSVLSREGEQFF

D: TRBD2
V: TRBV27
size: -
J: TRBJ2-4
DNA: TGTGCCAGCAGTTGGGGAGGGCCAGGAAACATTCAGTACTTC
CDR3: CASSWGGPGNIQYF

D: -
V: TRBV11-2
size: -
J: TRBJ2-1
DNA: TGTGCCAGCAGCTTAGCCAGGGCCTTTAATGAGCAGTTCTTC
CDR3: CASSLARAFNEQFF

D: -
V: TRBV6-1
size: -
J: TRBJ1-1
DNA: TGTGCCAGCAGTGAAGCGACAGACCCCCCGGAAGCTTTCTTT
CDR3: CASSEATDPPEAFF

D: TRBD2
V: TRBV7-8
size: few
J: TRBJ2-5
DNA: TGTGCCAGCAGCACCAGGACTAGCGCCCTCCGGACCCAGTACTTC
CDR3: CASSTRTSALRTQYF

D: -
V: TRBV4-2
size: -
J: TRBJ2-1
DNA: TGTGCCAGCAGCCAAGATCTTAGAGGGGGTGAGCAGTTCTTC
CDR3: CASSQDLRGGEQFF

D: -
V: TRBV7-2
size: -
J: TRBJ1-5
DNA: TGTGCCAGCAGCTCCCAAACTTTTAGCAATCAGCCCCAGCATTTT
CDR3: CASSSQTFSNQPQHF

D: -
V: TRBV2
size: once
J: TRBJ2-2
DNA: TGTGCCAGCAGTGAGCGGGAGAACACCGGGGAGCTGTTTTTT
CDR3: CASSERENTGELFF

D: -
V: TRBV5-8
size: -
J: TRBJ2-5
DNA: TGTGCCAGCAGTTCCGCGGCCGAGACCCAGTACTTC
CDR3: CASSSAAETQYF

D: -
V: TRBV7-9
size: once
J: TRBJ1-6
DNA: TGTGCCAGCAGCGGGACACAGAGCTCCTATAATTCACCCCTCCACTTT
CDR3: CASSGTQSSYNSPLHF

D: TRBD1
V: TRBV3-1/TRBV3-2
size: -
J: TRBJ2-7
DNA: TGTGCCAGCAGCCCGACAGGGTCCTACGAGCAGTACTTC
CDR3: CASSPTGSYEQYF

D: TRBD1
V: TRBV2
size: -
J: TRBJ1-5
DNA: TGTGCCAGCAGTGGGACAGGGGAAGGTCAGCCCCAGCATTTT
CDR3: CASSGTGEGQPQHF

D: TRBD2
V: TRBV24-1
size: -
J: TRBJ2-2
DNA: TGTGCCACCAGTCGGCGGGAGAGTGACGGGGAGCTGTTTTTT
CDR3: CATSRRESDGELFF

D: TRBD2
V: TRBV7-8
size: -
J: TRBJ2-3
DNA: TGTGCCAGTGCTAGCGGGAGGGCCACAGATACGCAGTATTTT
CDR3: CASASGRATDTQYF

D: TRBD2
V: TRBV18
size: -
J: TRBJ2-1
DNA: TGTGCCAGCTCACCCCGGGGACTAGCGGAAGAGGATTACAATGAGCAGTTCTTC
CDR3: CASSPRGLAEEDYNEQFF

D: -
V: TRBV27
size: -
J: TRBJ1-2
DNA: TGTGCCAGCAGCCCTACGGCACAGGGCTTTAACTATGGCTACACCTTC
CDR3: CASSPTAQGFNYGYTF